This T cell receptor (beta chain) stems from a study of tumor-infiltrating lymphocytes in oesophageal squamous cell carcinoma. TCRdb re-derived calls from the PCR reads in MiXCR, one entry per CDR3 protein. The sample lists 11,000 to 15,000 distinct CDR3 sequences; around 47% were seen once. CDR3 size: 17 residues. Per the germline V gene, CDR1 is KGHDR and CDR2 is SFDVKD. V was pared by 2 bases and J by 7 bases, with 23 bases between. The source is a male donor with esophageal squamous cell carcinoma. The chain joins TRBV24-1 to TRBJ2-7; D is tentatively TRBD1 or TRBD2 (5 bases each). The source material was blood. CDR3 DNA: TGTGCCACCAGTGATTCTGACAGACTAAGCTCCTACAATGAGCAGTACTTC. This gives the protein CATSDSDRLSSYNEQYF.